This T cell receptor (beta chain) was obtained from a study of OX40 agonist ivuxolimab in advanced cancers. For the study in its entirety: Ivuxolimab was a fully human IgG2 agonistic monoclonal antibody targeting the costimulatory receptor OX40 (CD134). Intravenous ivuxolimab was administered to patients every 2 weeks at six dose levels: 0.01, 0.1, 0.3, 1.5, 3 and 10 mg/kg. Of the 50 or so patients in dose escalation, around 20 had hepatocellular carcinoma, some 15 had melanoma, 9 had renal cell carcinoma and 9 had head and neck cancer. In the dose-escalation cohort, more than 75% of patients were male, and the mean age was roughly 60 years, with a range of about 23 to 90. Prior anti-PD-1, anti-PD-L1 or anti-CTLA-4 therapy was permitted, and about two fifths of dose-escalation patients had received checkpoint inhibitors. Partial responses occurred in three dose-escalation patients, of whom one had hepatocellular carcinoma and two had cutaneous melanoma. The point of sequencing TCRbeta in the periphery was to test whether ivuxolimab changed TCR sequence diversity and drove clonal T-cell expansion. The paper covers the monotherapy dose-escalation part of the phase I ivuxolimab trial, which included N of about 56 patients.

The paper's findings and limits, for the study overall: The antigen specificity of the clonally expanded peripheral T cells was not determined. After ivuxolimab, more expanded clones were found on average in CD8+ T cells than in CD4+ T cells. Clonal expansion of both CD4+ and CD8+ blood T cells was observed from baseline to week 6 at doses 0.1 to 3.0 mg/kg. In the 0.1-3.0 mg/kg groups, partial responders were among the patients with the lowest normalized peripheral clonal expansion, particularly in CD8+ T cells. Low levels of normalized T-cell clonal expansion were also seen in some nonresponding patients.

Inclusive of the bounding cysteine and phenylalanine, the CDR3 is 14 residues long. Just CDR3 DNA is preserved here, 42 bases in frame from base 1. For this chain, trimming is 3 bases at the V end and 7 bases at the J end, and the number of junction bases without a gene match is 5. The germline V gene provides CDR1 SGHNT and CDR2 YENEEA. Patients with autoimmune disease history or receiving systemic immunosuppression were excluded from the trial. Peripheral blood for TCR sequencing was drawn from every dose cohort at baseline, at cycle 4 day 1 and at cycle 7 day 1. Samples were obtained from an open-label, multicenter, first-in-human phase I dose-escalation trial of ivuxolimab. Adults with locally advanced or metastatic head and neck squamous cell, hepatocellular, melanoma or renal cell carcinoma were enrolled in the trial. CD4+ and CD8+ T cells were sorted separately from peripheral blood before TCR sequencing.

To sequence the TCRbeta CDR3 region, genomic DNA was isolated from the sorted cells. TCRbeta CDR3 regions were sequenced using the immunoSEQ Assay. TCRdb re-hosts the immuneACCESS table, in-frame sequences only. Its copies lack some clones; in the studies checked, an unresolved V gene accounts for under half of them, and the cause for the rest is not known. The table for this sample lists more than 60,000 clones; roughly 87% of them were counted only once. Jointly, the top ten make up about 3.2% of the sample. To note about this clone: Which antigen it targets is not known. There are no base qualities to consult, and no much larger clone falls within one base.

This clonotype was obtained from an adult with an advanced solid tumor such as melanoma, head and neck, liver or kidney cancer. The V and J genes are TRBV11-3 and TRBJ2-1, with 8 bases matching TRBD2. This material consisted of CD4+ or CD8+ T cells sorted from blood, taken in a trial of the OX40 agonist ivuxolimab. The DNA sequence reads TGTGCCAGCAGCTTTCAGCTAGCGGGTAATGAGCAGTTCTTC. Translation gives CASSFQLAGNEQFF.